The sample holds one count of the clone carrying this T cell receptor (beta chain). CDR3 length: 15 residues. Per germline, CDR1 MNHEY and CDR2 SMNVEV (reference sequence). V lost 3 bases, J lost 0 bases, and 3 bases stayed unmatched. This sample is part of a study of sequential checkpoint blockade in melanoma. As for the study in general: Arm A got nivolumab then ipilimumab; arm B the reverse, 1:1. After both sequences, patients received maintenance nivolumab.

Only in-frame clones appear in the TCRdb table, and some are missing; sequencing was by immunoSEQ multiplex PCR. The repertoire holds roughly 18,000 clones, with around 65% as singletons. Treatment specified: randomized to nivolumab then ipilimumab (arm A) or the reverse (arm B). None of the patients previously received DNA-damaging chemotherapy. Sorted cells were live CD3+CD8+, lacking CD19 and CD56, from PBMCs. The sample here was CD8+ T cells sorted from blood (inferred from file names), taken from a patient given nivolumab and ipilimumab in sequence. The sequence came from a human donor with melanoma. V and J are TRBV27 and TRBJ2-3, with 7 positions matching TRBD1. CDR3 sequence (DNA): TGTGCCAGCAGTTTTACAGGGGAGAGCACAGATACGCAGTATTTT. Amino acid sequence: CASSFTGESTDTQYF.